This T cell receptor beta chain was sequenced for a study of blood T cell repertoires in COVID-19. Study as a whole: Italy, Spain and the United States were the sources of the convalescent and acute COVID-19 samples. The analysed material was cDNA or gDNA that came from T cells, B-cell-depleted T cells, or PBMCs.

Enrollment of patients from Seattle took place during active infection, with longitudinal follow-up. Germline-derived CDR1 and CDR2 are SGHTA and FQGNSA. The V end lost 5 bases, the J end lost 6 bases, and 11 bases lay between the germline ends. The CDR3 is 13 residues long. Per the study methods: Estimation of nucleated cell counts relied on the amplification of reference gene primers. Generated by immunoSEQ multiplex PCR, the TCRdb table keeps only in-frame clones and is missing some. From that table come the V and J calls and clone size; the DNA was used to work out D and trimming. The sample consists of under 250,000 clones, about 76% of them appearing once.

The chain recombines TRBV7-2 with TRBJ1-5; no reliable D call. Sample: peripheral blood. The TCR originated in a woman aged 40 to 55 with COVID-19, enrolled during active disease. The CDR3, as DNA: TGTGCCAGCAGCCCCACCGCAGGTCAGCCCCAGCATTTT. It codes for CASSPTAGQPQHF.